The clone carrying this T cell receptor beta chain was detected ten times or more. Its cognate antigen is unknown. The CDR3 totals 13 residues. The germline V gene encodes CDR1 LGHDT and CDR2 YNNKEL (reference sequence). V shed 6 bases and J 6 bases; nucleotides not matched to a gene: 2. The data were obtained in a study of T cells in Graves' hyperthyroidism and ophthalmopathy. As for the study in general: It was at initial diagnosis, before any treatment, that peripheral blood was collected.

Patients showing uncontrolled infection, other autoimmune disease, pregnancy or lactation were ineligible. Diagnosis rested on symptoms, serum thyroxine and TRAb, thyroid ultrasound, and orbital computed tomography. Study results and limitations: From stable hyperthyroidism, ophthalmopathy was separated by a 13 V-J model.

From RNA transcripts, TCR beta CDR3 regions were amplified. HTBI primers were the set used in a first-round RT-PCR of the TCR CDR3. TCRdb processed the multiplex PCR reads anew with MiXCR; each CDR3 protein has one entry. This table has about 480,000 distinct CDR3 sequences, approximately 15% appearing once. This chain uses TRBV3-1 with TRBJ2-1, with 10 bases aligning to TRBD1. The TCR sequence derives from a woman younger than 35 with Graves' hyperthyroidism. Sequenced sample: blood. DNA of the CDR3: TGTGCCAGCAGTAGGACAGGGGGCAATGAGCAGTTCTTC. Translation: CASSRTGGNEQFF.